Listed below are T cell receptor beta chains from one sample, sequenced in a study of blood T cell repertoires in COVID-19. This table comes from immunoSEQ multiplex PCR, and its TCRdb copy is limited to in-frame clones, with some not included. The table lists tens of thousands of clones, around 80% of them singletons. Material: peripheral blood. These receptor sequences come from a human donor in a cohort sampled during active COVID-19. Each CDR3 is given with its conserved first and last residue. D genes are given only for firm matches. Expanded clones are given a class, and other clones once, few, many or no size at all.

D	V	J	size	CDR3	DNA
-	TRBV5-1	TRBJ2-5	-	CASSPSGETQYF	TGCGCCAGCAGCCCCTCCGGAGAGACCCAGTACTTC
-	TRBV6-4	TRBJ1-1	few	CASSLGVNTEAFF	TGTGCCAGCAGTCTTGGAGTGAACACTGAAGCTTTCTTT
TRBD2	TRBV11-2	TRBJ2-7	-	CASSFTGLADSYEQYF	TGTGCCAGCAGCTTTACCGGACTAGCGGATTCCTACGAGCAGTACTTC
TRBD1	TRBV19	TRBJ1-1	-	CASSLQGRDTEAFF	TGTGCCAGTTCCCTACAGGGGCGCGACACTGAAGCTTTCTTT
-	TRBV3-1/TRBV3-2	TRBJ2-2	-	CASSQVGGELFF	TGTGCCAGCAGCCAAGTCGGCGGGGAGCTGTTTTTT
TRBD1	TRBV30	TRBJ1-3	few	CAATRTGNSGNTIYF	TGTGCCGCTACAAGGACAGGGAACTCTGGAAACACCATATATTTT
TRBD2	TRBV30	TRBJ2-7	-	CAWSVHGGAVEQYF	TGTGCCTGGAGTGTACACGGGGGGGCTGTCGAGCAGTACTTC
TRBD1	TRBV15	TRBJ2-3	-	CATSRDRGRADTQYF	TGTGCCACCAGCCGGGACAGGGGGCGCGCAGATACGCAGTATTTT
-	TRBV6-1	TRBJ1-3	-	CASSEAFRQTGNTIYF	TGTGCCAGCAGTGAAGCCTTCAGACAGACTGGAAACACCATATATTTT
-	TRBV21-1	TRBJ2-7	-	CASSNGGTSGGIDYEQYF	TGTGCCAGCAGCAACGGGGGGACTAGCGGGGGCATTGACTACGAGCAGTACTTC
TRBD1	TRBV7-6	TRBJ2-3	-	CASSLGAIGGTDMQYF	TGTGCCAGCAGCTTAGGGGCGATAGGGGGCACCGACATGCAGTATTTT
-	TRBV7-2	TRBJ1-3	-	CASSPRQGNTIYF	TGTGCCAGCAGCCCGAGACAGGGAAACACCATATATTTT
-	TRBV5-1	TRBJ2-3	-	CASSPAGVGSDTQYF	TGCGCCAGCAGCCCAGCAGGGGTAGGGTCAGATACGCAGTATTTT
-	TRBV10-3	TRBJ2-3	-	CAISETGDTQYF	TGTGCCATCAGTGAGACCGGAGATACGCAGTATTTT
TRBD2	TRBV29-1	TRBJ2-1	-	CSAGLAGRGEQFF	TGCAGCGCTGGACTAGCGGGGAGGGGTGAGCAGTTCTTC
TRBD1	TRBV30	TRBJ1-3	-	CAWSPGQGSRNTIYF	TGTGCCTGGAGCCCGGGACAGGGGTCTCGGAACACCATATATTTT
-	TRBV5-1	TRBJ1-1	-	CASSSGQKIEAFF	TGCGCCAGCAGCTCTGGACAGAAGATCGAAGCTTTCTTT
TRBD2	TRBV12-3/TRBV12-4	TRBJ2-7	once	CASRPTASGGTYF	TGTGCCAGCAGACCAACGGCTAGCGGGGGGACGTACTTC
TRBD2	TRBV5-1	TRBJ2-5	-	CASSPTSEIKYF	TGCGCCAGCAGCCCGACTAGCGAGATAAAGTACTTC
TRBD1	TRBV11-2	TRBJ2-7	-	CASSFREGATEQYF	TGTGCCAGCAGCTTTCGAGAGGGGGCCACCGAGCAGTACTTC
TRBD1	TRBV2	TRBJ1-5	-	CASSDSGGPAQHF	TGTGCCAGCAGTGATTCAGGGGGCCCAGCCCAGCATTTT
TRBD1	TRBV27	TRBJ2-7	-	CASSFKGQGFNYEQYF	TGTGCCAGCAGTTTTAAAGGACAGGGCTTTAACTACGAGCAGTACTTC
TRBD1	TRBV5-1	TRBJ2-5	-	CASGVSGGKETQYF	TGCGCCTCAGGGGTATCAGGGGGCAAGGAGACCCAGTACTTC
-	TRBV5-1	TRBJ2-7	-	CASSLFSGIEQYF	TGCGCCAGCAGCTTGTTCTCAGGAATCGAGCAGTACTTC
-	TRBV10-2	TRBJ2-3	few	CASSESRLTDTQYF	TGCGCCAGCAGTGAGTCCAGGCTCACAGATACGCAGTATTTT
TRBD1	TRBV18	TRBJ2-2	few	CASSPGTGPRIPGELFF	TGTGCCAGCTCACCAGGGACAGGGCCAAGAATCCCCGGGGAGCTGTTTTTT
TRBD2	TRBV5-8	TRBJ2-7	-	CASSSGLAPREQYF	TGTGCCAGCAGCTCAGGACTAGCGCCGCGCGAGCAGTACTTC
TRBD1	TRBV15	TRBJ1-3	-	CATSPDRGFGNTIYF	TGTGCCACCAGCCCCGACAGGGGGTTTGGAAACACCATATATTTT
-	TRBV30	TRBJ1-2	-	CAWRAGGYTF	TGTGCCTGGAGGGCAGGGGGCTACACCTTC
TRBD2	TRBV5-6	TRBJ2-7	-	CASSLGLELNEQYF	TGTGCCAGCAGCTTAGGACTAGAACTTAATGAGCAGTACTTC
-	TRBV7-6	TRBJ2-3	-	CASSFRGGETDTQYF	TGTGCCAGCAGCTTTAGAGGGGGGGAGACAGATACGCAGTATTTT
TRBD1	TRBV7-9	TRBJ1-5	few	CASSLQGAGGNQPQHF	TGTGCCAGCAGCTTACAGGGGGCCGGAGGCAATCAGCCCCAGCATTTT
-	TRBV15	TRBJ1-2	once	CATSRAAAGYGYTF	TGTGCCACCAGCAGAGCGGCGGCGGGCTATGGCTACACCTTC
-	TRBV19	TRBJ2-3	-	CASTEDSGRTDTQYF	TGTGCCAGTACCGAGGACAGCGGAAGGACAGATACGCAGTATTTT
-	TRBV27	TRBJ1-1	-	CASTTQGTSTEAFF	TGTGCCAGCACCACTCAGGGTACGAGCACTGAAGCTTTCTTT
TRBD2	TRBV7-9	TRBJ2-2	-	CASSALAGGAGELFF	TGTGCCAGCAGCGCACTAGCGGGGGGCGCCGGGGAGCTGTTTTTT
-	TRBV4-1	TRBJ2-3	-	CASAEGGGHTDTQYF	TGCGCCAGCGCGGAGGGGGGGGGCCACACAGATACGCAGTATTTT
TRBD1	TRBV18	TRBJ1-2	-	CASSPGTGGSNYGYTF	TGTGCCAGCTCACCAGGGACAGGGGGCTCTAACTATGGCTACACCTTC
TRBD1	TRBV5-5	TRBJ2-7	-	CASSLYVTGYDEQYF	TGTGCCAGCAGCTTGTATGTGACAGGGTACGACGAGCAGTACTTC
-	TRBV20-1	TRBJ2-2	-	CSASASNTGELFF	TGCAGTGCTAGTGCCTCGAACACCGGGGAGCTGTTTTTT
TRBD1	TRBV30	TRBJ2-2	-	CAWSRTGGNTGELFF	TGTGCCTGGAGTAGGACAGGGGGTAACACCGGGGAGCTGTTTTTT
-	TRBV10-2	TRBJ1-6	many	CASSDSGQQSPLHF	TGCGCCAGCAGTGACTCAGGGCAGCAATCACCCCTCCACTTT
TRBD1	TRBV6-5	TRBJ1-1	-	CASDRDAMNTEAFF	TGTGCCAGCGACAGGGATGCCATGAACACTGAAGCTTTCTTT
TRBD1	TRBV19	TRBJ2-2	-	CASRHTGATTGELFF	TGTGCCAGTAGGCACACAGGGGCCACAACCGGGGAGCTGTTTTTT
-	TRBV18	TRBJ1-5	-	CASGRGGDSNQPQHF	TGTGCCAGTGGCCGCGGAGGGGATAGCAATCAGCCCCAGCATTTT
TRBD2	TRBV10-3	TRBJ2-2	-	CASNPTVLADNTGELFF	TGTGCCAGCAATCCTACAGTACTAGCGGATAACACCGGGGAGCTGTTTTTT
-	TRBV15	TRBJ1-5	few	CATSRVWAENQPQHF	TGTGCCACCAGCAGAGTGTGGGCCGAAAATCAGCCCCAGCATTTT
TRBD1	TRBV27	TRBJ1-1	-	CASRDAGGSNTEAFF	TGTGCCAGCAGGGATGCAGGGGGCTCGAACACTGAAGCTTTCTTT
-	TRBV10-3	TRBJ2-3	-	CAINPRGGSTDTQYF	TGTGCCATCAATCCCAGGGGAGGGAGCACAGATACGCAGTATTTT
-	TRBV4-1	TRBJ2-3	-	CASSQGTSASERYF	TGCGCCAGCAGCCAAGGGACGTCGGCTAGCGAACGGTATTTT
TRBD1	TRBV27	TRBJ2-7	-	CASSSLNNRQGRSYEQYF	TGTGCCAGCAGTTCCCTGAACAATAGACAGGGCCGCTCCTACGAGCAGTACTTC
TRBD2	TRBV3-1/TRBV3-2	TRBJ2-1	-	CASSQAGLAGYNEQFF	TGTGCCAGCAGCCAAGCGGGGCTAGCGGGGTACAATGAGCAGTTCTTC
TRBD2	TRBV4-2	TRBJ2-3	-	CASSQGAGELRDTQYF	TGTGCCAGCAGCCAAGGAGCGGGGGAGCTGAGAGATACGCAGTATTTT
TRBD2	TRBV5-4	TRBJ2-5	-	CASSLEIAGSQETQYF	TGTGCCAGCAGCTTGGAGATAGCGGGGTCCCAAGAGACCCAGTACTTC
-	TRBV27	TRBJ1-4	-	CASSRTPGLRPPATNEKLFF	TGTGCCAGCAGTCGGACTCCGGGACTGCGACCTCCTGCAACTAATGAAAAACTGTTTTTT
-	TRBV25-1	TRBJ2-3	-	CASMSPSFNSDTQYF	TGTGCCAGCATGAGTCCGAGCTTCAACTCGGATACGCAGTATTTT
TRBD2	TRBV14	TRBJ2-3	few	CASSQPELAGGTDTQYF	TGTGCCAGCAGCCAACCCGAACTAGCGGGGGGCACAGATACGCAGTATTTT
-	TRBV29-1	TRBJ1-2	-	CSVEDSNYGYTF	TGCAGCGTTGAAGACAGTAACTATGGCTACACCTTC
TRBD1	TRBV3-1/TRBV3-2	TRBJ2-7	-	CASSPGQGSNEQYF	TGTGCCAGCAGTCCGGGACAGGGTTCCAACGAGCAGTACTTC
-	TRBV14	TRBJ1-5	once	CASSQDIGHTQPQHF	TGTGCCAGCAGCCAAGATATAGGACACACTCAGCCCCAGCATTTT